Included here is one TCR beta chain sequence, with context. Its antigen remains unidentified. Partitioning of CD4+ cells yielded a CD45RA+ naive subset and a CD45RA-negative memory subset. This record belongs to a study of shared clonotypes between healthy human individuals. Repertoires were generated with immunoSEQ multiplex PCR, while TCRdb's copy carries only in-frame clones and drops some. This table has about 1.1 million clones, around three quarters appearing once. Study-level findings and limits: Approximately 5.4% of naive CD4 clonotypes were common to several donors.

This sequence originates from a man between 18 and 29 years old in good health. Some clones in this sample may be carry-over from other donors' samples. Sequencing used memory CD4+ T cells from PBMCs. Subset reported: CD45RA-negative fraction.

CDR3 coding DNA: TGTGCCAGCAGCCTCTTCCGGCTAGCGGGAGAAAATGATGAGCAGTTCTTC. It encodes CASSLFRLAGENDEQFF. The chain recombines TRBV14 with TRBJ2-1, with 10 nucleotides matching TRBD2. CDR1 SGHDN and CDR2 FVKESK come from the germline V gene. V shed 4 bases and J 8 bases; nucleotides not matched to a gene: 14. The length of the CDR3 is 17 residues.